A selection of T cell receptor beta chains follows, all from one sample in a study of T-cell memory formation after mild COVID-19. TCRdb re-analysed the 5' RACE reads in MiXCR, keeping a single row per CDR3 protein. Among 25,000 to 35,000 distinct CDR3 sequences listed, around 7% were seen once. What was sequenced was PBMCs or a T cell subset sorted from them (not recorded which). These receptor sequences come from an adult woman who had mild COVID-19 (a few samples of this study predate the infection). Cell type and time point are not known. Each CDR3 is given with its conserved first and last residue. Fields, in order: V gene, D gene, J gene, CDR3 protein. The D gene is left open where the match is weak.

v_gene: TRBV6-5; d_gene: NA; j_gene: TRBJ1-1; CDR3aa: CASSYGQQNTEAFF
v_gene: TRBV24-1; d_gene: NA; j_gene: TRBJ2-7; CDR3aa: CATSDSGTAAYEQYF
v_gene: TRBV5-1; d_gene: NA; j_gene: TRBJ2-6; CDR3aa: CASRLQWDGANVLTF
v_gene: TRBV5-1; d_gene: NA; j_gene: TRBJ1-2; CDR3aa: CASSLERSYGYTF
v_gene: TRBV25-1; d_gene: NA; j_gene: TRBJ1-6; CDR3aa: CASSVSTNSPLHF
v_gene: TRBV15; d_gene: NA; j_gene: TRBJ2-3; CDR3aa: CATSKGGDTDTQYF
v_gene: TRBV27; d_gene: TRBD1; j_gene: TRBJ2-7; CDR3aa: CASSHWDRPYEQYF
v_gene: TRBV3-1; d_gene: TRBD1; j_gene: TRBJ2-3; CDR3aa: CASSQWTGIVGDTQYF
v_gene: TRBV20-1; d_gene: NA; j_gene: TRBJ1-1; CDR3aa: CSASRGGSGTEAFF
v_gene: TRBV7-2; d_gene: NA; j_gene: TRBJ2-1; CDR3aa: CASSLRTDNEQFF
v_gene: TRBV5-4; d_gene: TRBD2; j_gene: TRBJ2-2; CDR3aa: CASGLGGLGLNTGELFF
v_gene: TRBV20-1; d_gene: TRBD1; j_gene: TRBJ2-7; CDR3aa: CSARSGQDSYEQYF
v_gene: TRBV5-5; d_gene: NA; j_gene: TRBJ2-3; CDR3aa: CASRLDPPSTDTQYF
v_gene: TRBV20-1; d_gene: TRBD2; j_gene: TRBJ2-1; CDR3aa: CSPSNSGRDNEQFF
v_gene: TRBV19; d_gene: NA; j_gene: TRBJ1-5; CDR3aa: CASKRGGNQPQHF
v_gene: TRBV12-3/TRBV12-4; d_gene: NA; j_gene: TRBJ2-1; CDR3aa: CASSLESGMGNEQFF
v_gene: TRBV16; d_gene: TRBD2; j_gene: TRBJ2-7; CDR3aa: CASSHGLAGGGFSYEQYF
v_gene: TRBV20-1; d_gene: TRBD1; j_gene: TRBJ1-4; CDR3aa: CSARQGREKLFF
v_gene: TRBV3-1; d_gene: NA; j_gene: TRBJ2-7; CDR3aa: CASSQGQGPYEQYF
v_gene: TRBV9; d_gene: NA; j_gene: TRBJ1-1; CDR3aa: CASSGHLNTEAFF
v_gene: TRBV5-1; d_gene: TRBD1; j_gene: TRBJ1-1; CDR3aa: CASSRGQNNMNTEAFF
v_gene: TRBV11-2; d_gene: NA; j_gene: TRBJ2-1; CDR3aa: CASSLFVGTSRHNEQFF
v_gene: TRBV7-9; d_gene: TRBD2; j_gene: TRBJ2-5; CDR3aa: CASSSDRLAGFLETQYF
v_gene: TRBV3-1; d_gene: TRBD2; j_gene: TRBJ2-5; CDR3aa: CASSRTSGSQRETQYF
v_gene: TRBV7-9; d_gene: TRBD1; j_gene: TRBJ2-1; CDR3aa: CASSSRTGPLPEQFF
v_gene: TRBV20-1; d_gene: TRBD2; j_gene: TRBJ2-3; CDR3aa: CSAPSRAGGRTDTQYF
v_gene: TRBV7-9; d_gene: NA; j_gene: TRBJ1-1; CDR3aa: CASSLPGDTEAFF
v_gene: TRBV9; d_gene: NA; j_gene: TRBJ2-1; CDR3aa: CASSVGVRTENEQFF
v_gene: TRBV12-3/TRBV12-4; d_gene: TRBD2; j_gene: TRBJ2-1; CDR3aa: CASSFLAGVNEQFF
v_gene: TRBV24-1; d_gene: NA; j_gene: TRBJ2-1; CDR3aa: CATSVRGVKTYNEQFF
v_gene: TRBV21-1; d_gene: NA; j_gene: TRBJ2-7; CDR3aa: CASSKVPDYEQYF
v_gene: TRBV4-1; d_gene: NA; j_gene: TRBJ2-1; CDR3aa: CASSRGGRMNEQFF
v_gene: TRBV7-9; d_gene: TRBD2; j_gene: TRBJ2-7; CDR3aa: CASSLATSPAQYF
v_gene: TRBV5-1; d_gene: TRBD2; j_gene: TRBJ2-7; CDR3aa: CASSLVQAGDKGRQYF
v_gene: TRBV7-8; d_gene: TRBD1; j_gene: TRBJ1-1; CDR3aa: CASSLQGGGGAAFF
v_gene: TRBV7-3; d_gene: NA; j_gene: TRBJ2-7; CDR3aa: CASSATGLTEQYF
v_gene: TRBV9; d_gene: NA; j_gene: TRBJ2-7; CDR3aa: CASSVAPGSSSYEQYF
v_gene: TRBV7-9; d_gene: NA; j_gene: TRBJ2-3; CDR3aa: CASSFGRSDTQYF
v_gene: TRBV12-3/TRBV12-4; d_gene: NA; j_gene: TRBJ1-5; CDR3aa: CASSLGSNQPQHF
v_gene: TRBV9; d_gene: TRBD1; j_gene: TRBJ2-3; CDR3aa: CASSTQTGGITDTQYF
v_gene: TRBV20-1; d_gene: NA; j_gene: TRBJ2-2; CDR3aa: CSARTPGLPKRGELFF
v_gene: TRBV20-1; d_gene: NA; j_gene: TRBJ2-7; CDR3aa: CSARVGPSYEQYF
v_gene: TRBV6-4; d_gene: NA; j_gene: TRBJ2-1; CDR3aa: CASSDLGGNNEQFF
v_gene: TRBV6-6; d_gene: NA; j_gene: TRBJ1-1; CDR3aa: CASGGLGEAFF
v_gene: TRBV7-3; d_gene: TRBD1; j_gene: TRBJ2-7; CDR3aa: CASSRDRTYEQYF
v_gene: TRBV20-1; d_gene: NA; j_gene: TRBJ2-7; CDR3aa: CSARDGTQVSSYEQYF
v_gene: TRBV20-1; d_gene: NA; j_gene: TRBJ2-5; CDR3aa: CSARNARNYQETQYF
v_gene: TRBV2; d_gene: NA; j_gene: TRBJ2-7; CDR3aa: CASRAIGYEQYF
v_gene: TRBV19; d_gene: TRBD1; j_gene: TRBJ1-5; CDR3aa: CASSADRVTQPQHF
v_gene: TRBV25-1; d_gene: TRBD1; j_gene: TRBJ2-1; CDR3aa: CASSAGTGGKSSYNEQFF
v_gene: TRBV2; d_gene: NA; j_gene: TRBJ1-2; CDR3aa: CASSPIGGSGGYTF
v_gene: TRBV7-9; d_gene: NA; j_gene: TRBJ2-3; CDR3aa: CASSLKARQGRTDTQYF
v_gene: TRBV7-3; d_gene: TRBD2; j_gene: TRBJ2-1; CDR3aa: CASSILAGPSNEQFF
v_gene: TRBV27; d_gene: TRBD2; j_gene: TRBJ2-1; CDR3aa: CASSLSGGGPTSEQFF
v_gene: TRBV6-5; d_gene: TRBD1; j_gene: TRBJ1-1; CDR3aa: CASRNRGGSEAFF
v_gene: TRBV4-3; d_gene: TRBD2; j_gene: TRBJ2-3; CDR3aa: CASSQDFIPSGRVTTAKRTQYF
v_gene: TRBV12-3/TRBV12-4; d_gene: TRBD1; j_gene: TRBJ1-5; CDR3aa: CASSLTTGVGFQPQHF